This T cell receptor beta chain was profiled in a study of identical twins. Study findings and constraints: Models predicted too little out-of-frame TCR alpha sharing in monozygotic twins.

TCRdb re-called the 5' RACE reads with MiXCR, one entry per CDR3 protein. Counted here are about 340,000 distinct CDR3 sequences, 10% to 15% occurring once; the ten biggest clones make up 7.2%. The CDR3 is made up of 14 amino acids. CDR1 and CDR2 (germline): MNHEY, SMNVEV (reference sequence). J gave up 7 bases and V 4 bases, and 10 bases lay outside the gene matches. There are a few counts of this clonotype. Antigen: not known. This sample also belongs to another study, concerning yellow fever vaccine responses in identical twins.

This receptor was obtained from a woman between 18 and 29 years old in good health. This chain uses TRBV27 with TRBJ2-7; 7 bases agree with TRBD2. The material sequenced was CD8+ T cells sorted from blood. For the CDR3, the DNA is TGTGCCAGCAGTTCCTCTAGCGGAGGAGCTGAGCAGTACGTC. This sequence encodes CASSSSSGGAEQYV.